The entry that follows covers one T cell receptor beta chain sequence. The data belong to a study of cytomegalovirus exposure and HLA in healthy donors. The PCR had 60 Vbeta and 13 Jbeta primers. Profiled with immunoSEQ multiplex PCR; TCRdb holds only in-frame clones, not every one. The sample consists of 90,000 to 150,000 clones, roughly 60% of them appearing once. Germline trimming cut 5 bases from V and 4 bases from J; bases unmatched to any gene: 1. Germline CDR1 is LNHNV and CDR2 is YYDKDF (reference sequence). This CDR3 has 14 residues. Specimen: PBMCs. This clonotype was sampled from a man aged 35-49 years in good health and CMV-seropositive. This rearrangement joins TRBV15 to TRBJ1-6; 8 bases are shared with TRBD1. As DNA, the CDR3 is TGTGCCACCAGCCGGGACAGGTATAATTCACCCCTCCACTTT. It codes for CATSRDRYNSPLHF.